The 8 T cell receptor beta chains presented below share a single source sample, sequenced in a study of blood T cell repertoires in COVID-19. Assay: immunoSEQ multiplex PCR; the TCRdb copy retains only in-frame clones and omits some. Of a few hundred thousand clones in the sample, roughly 80% were seen once. The sample was peripheral blood. The receptor set was obtained from a young man with active or convalescent COVID-19.

The rearrangement links TRBV4-1 to TRBJ2-7; 7 nucleotides align to TRBD1. Germline-derived CDR1 and CDR2 are MGHRA and YSYEKL. The CDR3 length is 15 residues. Trimming cost V 5 bases and J 0 bases; bases outside gene matches: 7. The CDR3 DNA follows: TGCGCCAGCAGCAGGACGGGACAGAGCTCCTACGAGCAGTACTTC. Translating it yields CASSRTGQSSYEQYF.

As DNA, the CDR3 is TGTGCCAGCAGCTTGGTTTGGGCGGGGAACTATGGCTACACCTTC. Residues: CASSLVWAGNYGYTF. This chain uses TRBV5-6 with TRBJ1-2, with D unresolved. The CDR3 has 15 amino acids. Germline V CDR1 and CDR2: SGHDT, YYEEEE. Trimming pared 0 bases from V and 2 bases from J, leaving 11 bases between.

The chain couples TRBV28 to TRBJ2-5, with 11 bases matching TRBD2. Trimming removed 7 bases from V and 1 base from J; junction bases left unmatched: 23. The CDR3 is 21 residues long. Germline assignment: CDR1 MDHEN and CDR2 SYDVKM. This CDR3 reads CASKGNRGRASGRLRQETQYF. The CDR3 bases are TGTGCCAGCAAGGGGAACAGGGGGCGGGCTAGCGGGAGGCTACGCCAAGAGACCCAGTACTTC.

The J gene is TRBJ1-3, the V gene TRBV5-1; 12 nucleotides agree with TRBD1. Trimming at V came to 0 bases and at J to 0 bases, leaving 4 bases not matched to a gene. The length of the CDR3 is 18 residues. The germline V gene has CDR1 SGHRS and CDR2 YFSETQ. The CDR3 sequence: CASSLGGQGASSGNTIYF. The CDR3 DNA reads TGCGCCAGCAGCTTGGGGGGACAGGGGGCGAGCTCTGGAAACACCATATATTTT.

The genes are TRBV18 and TRBJ1-2, with TRBD1 identical over 10 bases. This CDR3 contains 12 residues. Germline CDR1 is KGHSH and CDR2 is LQKENI. V dropped 8 bases and J dropped 6; count of bases not matched to a gene: 3. The CDR3 reads CASSGTGDGYTF. As DNA, the CDR3 is TGTGCCAGCAGCGGGACAGGGGATGGCTACACCTTC.

Here the CDR3 reads CASSAEGLPVPDTQYF. In DNA form, the CDR3 reads TGCGCCAGCAGTGCGGAGGGACTCCCTGTCCCAGATACGCAGTATTTT. The chain has TRBV10-1 and TRBJ2-3; D perhaps matches TRBD2 (6 bases). Germline V gene data show CDR1 as WNHNN and CDR2 as SYGVQD (reference sequence). The CDR3 totals 16 residues. Trimming cost V 4 bases and J 4 bases, with 18 bases left between them.

The chain combines TRBV6-6 with TRBJ2-1; TRBD1 might be the D (5 bases). The CDR3 has 14 amino acids. Germline-derived CDR1 and CDR2 are MNHNY and SVGAGI (reference sequence). V gave up 6 bases and J gave up 1 base, with 10 bases separating them. As DNA, the CDR3 is TGTGCCAGCAGCCAGGGAACGTCCTACAATGAGCAGTTCTTC. Protein: CASSQGTSYNEQFF.

A single count supports this clone. V is TRBV5-6 and J is TRBJ2-7, with 8 bases identical to TRBD1. J lost 7 bases, V lost 0 bases, and 12 bases had no gene match. The germline V gene encodes CDR1 SGHDT and CDR2 YYEEEE. The CDR3 is made up of 16 amino acids. CDR3 region: CASSLVDRAGNLEQYF. The CDR3, as DNA: TGTGCCAGCAGCTTGGTGGACAGGGCCGGGAATTTAGAGCAGTACTTC.